Listed here are 8 T cell receptor beta chains from one sample, sequenced in a study of T and B cells in COVID-19 patients. TRB was amplified from about 260-540 ng of blood genomic DNA. BIOMED2 TRB-A/B primer pools were used in multiplex TRB PCR. TCRdb called the multiplex PCR reads again in MiXCR, with one record for every CDR3 protein. The sample records about 13,000 distinct CDR3 sequences, about 25% being singletons. The sample comprised blood. The receptors derive from a human donor who had recovered from COVID-19.

This clonotype was seen repeatedly, ten times or more. The chain recombines TRBV27 with TRBJ2-1; TRBD1 matches at 8 bases. V lost 5 bases, J lost 3 bases, and 6 bases stayed unmatched. This CDR3 has 15 residues. Germline values: CDR1 MNHEY, CDR2 SMNVEV (reference sequence). CDR3 coding DNA: TGTGCCAGCAGTCTCCGGGACAGGAGCTACAATGAGCAGTTCTTC. It specifies CASSLRDRSYNEQFF.

This clonotype counts as large. CDR3 loop: CASSQEGGGSYNEQFF. The CDR3 bases are TGTGCCAGCTCACAGGAGGGGGGAGGGTCCTACAATGAGCAGTTCTTC. The rearrangement uses TRBV13 and TRBJ2-1; maybe TRBD2 (7 bases). The CDR3 covers 16 residues. V lost 8 bases and J 1 base, leaving 18 bases between the germline ends. Germline CDR1 reads PRHDT; CDR2 reads FYEKMQ (reference sequence).

The chain carries TRBV19 and TRBJ1-5; a weak D match, TRBD1 (5 bases). Trimming left V 5 bases short and J 4 bases short, with 12 bases between. Per germline, CDR1 LNHDA and CDR2 SQIVND (reference sequence). This CDR3 comprises 14 residues. CDR3 bases: TGTGCCAGTAGTTCGGCAGGGCTTAATCAGCCCCAGCATTTT. The encoded protein is CASSSAGLNQPQHF.

This clonotype was seen only a few times. The CDR3 spells CAWSVGRSNQPQHF. DNA for the CDR3: TGTGCCTGGAGTGTTGGCCGGAGCAATCAGCCCCAGCATTTT. This chain connects TRBV30 to TRBJ1-5; D ambiguous. V was clipped by 0 bases and J by 1 base, with 7 bases between them. Germline assignment: CDR1 GTSNPN and CDR2 SVGIG (reference sequence). There are 14 residues in the CDR3.

This clonotype is classed as medium-sized. The chain uses TRBV29-1 and TRBJ2-1, with D possibly TRBD2 on 5 matching bases. Trimming took off 8 bases at V and 7 bases at J, with 15 bases between the two ends. The V gene's germline CDR1 is SQVTM and CDR2 ANQGSEA. The CDR3 sequence is 12 residues long. In DNA, the CDR3 is TGCAGCCAGAGGGCCGCCACGAATGAGCAGTTCTTC. It is translated as CSQRAATNEQFF.

In its sample, this clonotype ranks as medium-sized. The chain employs TRBV19 and TRBJ2-1, with 7 bases lining up with TRBD2. CDR1 and CDR2 (germline): LNHDA, SQIVND (reference sequence). With 6 bases clipped from V and 5 bases from J, the junction kept 7 bases outside the gene matches. The CDR3 is 14 amino acids. CDR3 nucleotides: TGTGCCAGTAGGCGCGGGAGAAGAGACAATGAGCAGTTCTTC. It specifies CASRRGRRDNEQFF.

This clonotype was detected a few times. The chain couples TRBV18 to TRBJ2-7; D unclear. Trimming took 8 bases from V and 0 from J, leaving 11 bases between them. The V gene's germline CDR1 is KGHSH and CDR2 LQKENI. The CDR3 has 13 amino acids. The CDR3 sequence: CASNHGDSYEQYF. The DNA for the CDR3 is TGTGCCAGCAATCACGGAGACTCCTACGAGCAGTACTTC.

In this sample, this clonotype is medium-sized. The V and J genes are TRBV6-5 and TRBJ2-1, with TRBD1 matching 7 bases. The CDR3 is 17 amino acids. The ends lost 7 bases at V and 3 bases at J; junction bases unmatched: 15. Germline V CDR1 and CDR2: MNHEY, SVGAGI. The CDR3 is CASKKGKGASNYNEQFF. The CDR3 DNA reads as TGTGCCAGCAAAAAGGGAAAGGGGGCAAGTAACTACAATGAGCAGTTCTTC.